This is a list of T cell receptor beta chains from one sample in a study of CD8+ T cells in alopecia areata. The data were produced by immunoSEQ multiplex PCR, yet TCRdb's version contains in-frame clones alone and is incomplete. The sample records about 150,000 clones, more than 75% being singletons. The sample consisted of CD8+ T cells sorted from blood, taken at week 0. The receptors shown here come from a human donor with alopecia areata. Both conserved end residues are part of each CDR3. D genes are given only for firm matches. Only some rows state a clone size, as once, few, many or a class for expanded clones.

J gene: TRBJ2-7
clone size: .
V gene: TRBV6-5
D gene: .
CDR3 protein: CASSYSSGPYEQYF
CDR3 DNA: TGTGCCAGCAGTTACTCGTCTGGACCCTACGAGCAGTACTTC

J gene: TRBJ2-1
clone size: .
V gene: TRBV2
D gene: .
CDR3 protein: CASSEALQGRDHEQFF
CDR3 DNA: TGTGCCAGCAGTGAAGCGCTTCAGGGCAGGGACCATGAGCAGTTCTTC

J gene: TRBJ2-4
clone size: few
V gene: TRBV6-5
D gene: .
CDR3 protein: CATLGRENIQYF
CDR3 DNA: TGTGCCACCCTGGGAAGAGAAAACATTCAGTACTTC

J gene: TRBJ2-7
clone size: .
V gene: TRBV11-3
D gene: .
CDR3 protein: CASSPTDLPPYEQYF
CDR3 DNA: TGTGCCAGCAGCCCGACGGATCTTCCCCCCTACGAGCAGTACTTC

J gene: TRBJ2-4
clone size: .
V gene: TRBV7-9
D gene: .
CDR3 protein: CASSLVQGPAKNIQYF
CDR3 DNA: TGTGCCAGCAGCTTAGTGCAGGGGCCTGCCAAAAACATTCAGTACTTC

J gene: TRBJ2-3
clone size: .
V gene: TRBV15
D gene: .
CDR3 protein: CATSRPTDTQYF
CDR3 DNA: TGTGCCACCAGCAGACCCACAGATACGCAGTATTTT

J gene: TRBJ1-4
clone size: .
V gene: TRBV27
D gene: .
CDR3 protein: CASSRSSATNEKLFF
CDR3 DNA: TGTGCCAGCAGTAGATCCTCTGCAACTAATGAAAAACTGTTTTTT

J gene: TRBJ2-7
clone size: .
V gene: TRBV5-4
D gene: .
CDR3 protein: CASSLVVGADEQYF
CDR3 DNA: TGTGCCAGCAGCTTGGTAGTAGGCGCCGACGAGCAGTACTTC

J gene: TRBJ1-1
clone size: .
V gene: TRBV5-1
D gene: .
CDR3 protein: CASSLNTEAFF
CDR3 DNA: TGCGCCAGCAGCTTAAACACTGAAGCTTTCTTT

J gene: TRBJ2-7
clone size: .
V gene: TRBV2
D gene: .
CDR3 protein: CASDENRYEQYF
CDR3 DNA: TGTGCCAGCGATGAGAACCGCTACGAGCAGTACTTC

J gene: TRBJ2-3
clone size: .
V gene: TRBV30
D gene: .
CDR3 protein: CAWTTAPTDTQYF
CDR3 DNA: TGTGCCTGGACGACCGCGCCTACAGATACGCAGTATTTT

J gene: TRBJ2-5
clone size: .
V gene: TRBV28
D gene: .
CDR3 protein: CASSLQQETQYF
CDR3 DNA: TGTGCCAGCAGTTTGCAGCAAGAGACCCAGTACTTC

J gene: TRBJ2-3
clone size: .
V gene: TRBV9
D gene: TRBD2
CDR3 protein: CASSVDSGGLNTQYF
CDR3 DNA: TGTGCCAGCAGCGTAGATAGCGGGGGTTTGAATACGCAGTATTTT

J gene: TRBJ2-7
clone size: .
V gene: TRBV25-1
D gene: TRBD1
CDR3 protein: CASSADRNHYEQYF
CDR3 DNA: TGTGCCAGCAGTGCGGACAGGAATCACTACGAGCAGTACTTC

J gene: TRBJ2-7
clone size: .
V gene: TRBV27
D gene: .
CDR3 protein: CASSLEASAYEQYF
CDR3 DNA: TGTGCCAGCAGTTTAGAGGCCAGCGCCTACGAGCAGTACTTC

J gene: TRBJ2-5
clone size: once
V gene: TRBV15
D gene: .
CDR3 protein: CATSSPSEAGYLVRETQYF
CDR3 DNA: TGTGCCACCAGCAGCCCCTCTGAGGCAGGGTACCTCGTACGCGAGACCCAGTACTTC

J gene: TRBJ2-3
clone size: .
V gene: TRBV27
D gene: TRBD1
CDR3 protein: CASSLADRGTDTQYF
CDR3 DNA: TGTGCCAGCAGTCTGGCAGACAGGGGCACAGATACGCAGTATTTT

J gene: TRBJ2-1
clone size: .
V gene: TRBV6-1
D gene: .
CDR3 protein: CASSLQGSYNEQFF
CDR3 DNA: TGTGCCAGCAGTCTTCAGGGTTCCTACAATGAGCAGTTCTTC

J gene: TRBJ2-1
clone size: once
V gene: TRBV2
D gene: TRBD2
CDR3 protein: CASRAGGLASYNEQFF
CDR3 DNA: TGTGCCAGCAGAGCCGGGGGACTAGCGTCTTACAATGAGCAGTTCTTC

J gene: TRBJ2-7
clone size: .
V gene: TRBV27
D gene: .
CDR3 protein: CASSLGTGSYEQYF
CDR3 DNA: TGTGCCAGCAGTCTCGGGACGGGCTCCTACGAGCAGTACTTC

J gene: TRBJ2-1
clone size: .
V gene: TRBV5-1
D gene: .
CDR3 protein: CASSLAPEPLSYNEQFF
CDR3 DNA: TGCGCCAGCAGCTTGGCCCCTGAGCCCCTCTCCTACAATGAGCAGTTCTTC

J gene: TRBJ1-2
clone size: .
V gene: TRBV29-1
D gene: TRBD1
CDR3 protein: CSVITGGEHGYTF
CDR3 DNA: TGCAGCGTTATAACAGGGGGAGAGCATGGCTACACCTTC

J gene: TRBJ2-7
clone size: .
V gene: TRBV29-1
D gene: .
CDR3 protein: CSVETGQRNEQYF
CDR3 DNA: TGCAGCGTTGAAACCGGACAGCGTAACGAGCAGTACTTC

J gene: TRBJ2-6
clone size: .
V gene: TRBV7-8
D gene: .
CDR3 protein: CASPGSGDGANVLTF
CDR3 DNA: TGTGCCAGCCCGGGGTCCGGGGACGGGGCCAACGTCCTGACTTTC

J gene: TRBJ2-7
clone size: .
V gene: TRBV9
D gene: TRBD1
CDR3 protein: CASSPPGQAYEQYF
CDR3 DNA: TGTGCCAGCAGCCCCCCGGGACAGGCCTACGAGCAGTACTTC

J gene: TRBJ2-7
clone size: .
V gene: TRBV4-1
D gene: .
CDR3 protein: CASSQRDISQYEQYF
CDR3 DNA: TGCGCCAGCAGCCAGAGGGACATCAGTCAGTACGAGCAGTACTTC

J gene: TRBJ2-7
clone size: .
V gene: TRBV7-9
D gene: TRBD1
CDR3 protein: CASSSGTGTGSYEQYF
CDR3 DNA: TGTGCCAGCAGCTCCGGAACCGGGACAGGGTCCTACGAGCAGTACTTC

J gene: TRBJ2-7
clone size: .
V gene: TRBV5-1
D gene: TRBD2
CDR3 protein: CASSTGTSGNTEQYF
CDR3 DNA: TGCGCCAGCAGCACCGGGACTAGCGGGAACACAGAGCAGTACTTC

J gene: TRBJ2-7
clone size: .
V gene: TRBV6-5
D gene: TRBD1
CDR3 protein: CASSYPGQGYEQYF
CDR3 DNA: TGTGCCAGCAGTTACCCGGGACAGGGCTACGAGCAGTACTTC

J gene: TRBJ2-3
clone size: .
V gene: TRBV12-5
D gene: .
CDR3 protein: CASGFRLADTTDTQYF
CDR3 DNA: TGTGCTAGTGGTTTCCGTCTAGCAGACACTACAGATACGCAGTATTTT

J gene: TRBJ2-2
clone size: .
V gene: TRBV6-5
D gene: .
CDR3 protein: CASSGGAGDVGELFF
CDR3 DNA: TGTGCCAGCAGTGGGGGGGCGGGAGATGTCGGGGAGCTGTTTTTT

J gene: TRBJ2-7
clone size: .
V gene: TRBV29-1
D gene: TRBD2
CDR3 protein: CSVEGDYSYEQYF
CDR3 DNA: TGCAGCGTTGAAGGGGACTATAGCTACGAGCAGTACTTC

J gene: TRBJ2-1
clone size: .
V gene: TRBV9
D gene: .
CDR3 protein: CASSVNTGSEQFF
CDR3 DNA: TGTGCCAGCAGCGTAAATACAGGGTCTGAGCAGTTCTTC

J gene: TRBJ2-1
clone size: .
V gene: TRBV5-1
D gene: .
CDR3 protein: CASGVQGDYNEQFF
CDR3 DNA: TGCGCCAGCGGGGTGCAAGGTGACTACAATGAGCAGTTCTTC

J gene: TRBJ1-5
clone size: .
V gene: TRBV23-1
D gene: .
CDR3 protein: CASRVSNQPQHF
CDR3 DNA: TGCGCCAGCAGGGTCAGCAATCAGCCCCAGCATTTT

J gene: TRBJ2-7
clone size: .
V gene: TRBV6-1
D gene: TRBD2
CDR3 protein: CASSEETSGGYEQYF
CDR3 DNA: TGTGCCAGCAGTGAAGAGACTAGCGGGGGGTACGAGCAGTACTTC

J gene: TRBJ2-7
clone size: .
V gene: TRBV30
D gene: TRBD1
CDR3 protein: CAWSHRDRLYEQYF
CDR3 DNA: TGTGCCTGGAGTCACCGGGACAGACTATACGAGCAGTACTTC

J gene: TRBJ2-2
clone size: .
V gene: TRBV9
D gene: .
CDR3 protein: CASSVGGVGAGELFF
CDR3 DNA: TGTGCCAGCAGCGTAGGGGGAGTAGGCGCCGGGGAGCTGTTTTTT

J gene: TRBJ2-7
clone size: .
V gene: TRBV18
D gene: .
CDR3 protein: CASSQGKIYEQYF
CDR3 DNA: TGTGCCAGCTCCCAGGGGAAGATCTACGAGCAGTACTTC

J gene: TRBJ2-7
clone size: .
V gene: TRBV2
D gene: .
CDR3 protein: CASNPRTASYEQYF
CDR3 DNA: TGTGCCAGCAATCCGCGGACAGCCTCCTACGAGCAGTACTTC

J gene: TRBJ2-3
clone size: .
V gene: TRBV5-1
D gene: .
CDR3 protein: CASSLGDGGTDTQYF
CDR3 DNA: TGCGCCAGCAGCTTGGGGGACGGAGGCACAGATACGCAGTATTTT

J gene: TRBJ2-7
clone size: .
V gene: TRBV11-2
D gene: .
CDR3 protein: CASSSVGEYKQYF
CDR3 DNA: TGTGCCAGCAGCTCCGTAGGGGAGTACAAGCAGTACTTC

J gene: TRBJ2-3
clone size: .
V gene: TRBV5-1
D gene: .
CDR3 protein: CASSLLTGIATDTQYF
CDR3 DNA: TGCGCCAGCAGCTTACTCACCGGGATTGCCACAGATACGCAGTATTTT

J gene: TRBJ2-1
clone size: once
V gene: TRBV29-1
D gene: TRBD2
CDR3 protein: CSVEEVASGGACEQFF
CDR3 DNA: TGCAGCGTTGAAGAAGTCGCTAGCGGGGGGGCCTGTGAGCAGTTCTTC

J gene: TRBJ2-7
clone size: .
V gene: TRBV11-2
D gene: TRBD1
CDR3 protein: CASSLRQGVDEQYF
CDR3 DNA: TGTGCCAGCAGCTTGAGGCAGGGGGTCGACGAGCAGTACTTC

J gene: TRBJ2-7
clone size: .
V gene: TRBV7-9
D gene: .
CDR3 protein: CASSPDLRSYEQYF
CDR3 DNA: TGTGCCAGCAGCCCCGATTTGCGGTCCTACGAGCAGTACTTC

J gene: TRBJ2-7
clone size: .
V gene: TRBV20-1
D gene: .
CDR3 protein: CSASPRYEQYF
CDR3 DNA: TGCAGTGCTAGTCCCCGCTACGAGCAGTACTTC

J gene: TRBJ1-2
clone size: once
V gene: TRBV27
D gene: TRBD1
CDR3 protein: CASSSTTITQGAEGYTF
CDR3 DNA: TGTGCCAGCAGTTCCACCACCATCACTCAGGGGGCCGAGGGCTACACCTTC

J gene: TRBJ2-1
clone size: .
V gene: TRBV7-9
D gene: TRBD2
CDR3 protein: CASRAPGLAAYNEQFF
CDR3 DNA: TGTGCCAGCAGGGCTCCGGGACTAGCGGCTTACAATGAGCAGTTCTTC

J gene: TRBJ2-3
clone size: once
V gene: TRBV7-8
D gene: .
CDR3 protein: CASSLVGDTQYF
CDR3 DNA: TGTGCCAGCAGCTTAGTCGGGGATACGCAGTATTTT

J gene: TRBJ2-1
clone size: few
V gene: TRBV27
D gene: .
CDR3 protein: CASSLDGTSYNEQFF
CDR3 DNA: TGTGCCAGCAGTTTGGACGGTACCTCCTACAATGAGCAGTTCTTC

J gene: TRBJ2-3
clone size: .
V gene: TRBV29-1
D gene: .
CDR3 protein: CSVVRSNTDTQYF
CDR3 DNA: TGCAGCGTTGTGAGGAGCAACACAGATACGCAGTATTTT

J gene: TRBJ2-1
clone size: .
V gene: TRBV7-6
D gene: TRBD2
CDR3 protein: CASSLVCCSGGYNEQFF
CDR3 DNA: TGTGCCAGCAGCTTAGTTTGTTGTAGCGGGGGCTACAATGAGCAGTTCTTC

J gene: TRBJ1-5
clone size: once
V gene: TRBV27
D gene: .
CDR3 protein: CASSSLSTGMVLGQPQHF
CDR3 DNA: TGTGCCAGCAGTTCACTCTCCACAGGTATGGTCCTTGGTCAGCCCCAGCATTTT

J gene: TRBJ2-7
clone size: once
V gene: TRBV5-1
D gene: TRBD2
CDR3 protein: CASSWEVAGGDYEQYF
CDR3 DNA: TGCGCCAGCAGCTGGGAAGTAGCGGGAGGAGATTACGAGCAGTACTTC

J gene: TRBJ1-2
clone size: .
V gene: TRBV5-1
D gene: .
CDR3 protein: CASSLVRQPYGYTF
CDR3 DNA: TGCGCCAGCAGCTTGGTGAGACAGCCCTATGGCTACACCTTC

J gene: TRBJ1-1
clone size: .
V gene: TRBV5-1
D gene: .
CDR3 protein: CASGFLRREVGTEAFF
CDR3 DNA: TGCGCCAGCGGGTTCCTTCGCAGGGAGGTAGGGACTGAAGCTTTCTTT